This record looks at one T cell receptor beta chain sequence and its context. This clone was detected once. Its antigen remains undetermined. No quality values exist for individual bases; no much larger clone is one base distant. The germline V gene (reference sequence) sets CDR1 to SGHNT and CDR2 to YYREEE. V trim: 1 base; J trim: 5 bases; unmatched bases: 8. The CDR3 runs 16 residues from the cysteine to the phenylalanine. Left in the record is the CDR3 DNA by itself, 48 bases read in frame from the first base. The data were obtained in a study of cytomegalovirus exposure and HLA in healthy donors (dated by TCRdb to the late 2010s). Notes on the research overall: According to an earlier analysis of several hundred of the donors, roughly 180 million T cells yielded 117 million unique TCR beta sequences and around 280 Gb of sequence data. Along with the approximately 670-subject first cohort, a separate validation cohort of more than 90 different subjects was used. High-throughput TCR immunosequencing, statistical association of individual TCRs with disease status, and machine learning were combined to predict cytomegalovirus infection status. Alongside the repertoire data, information on donor age, sex, ethnicity and CMV serostatus was compiled. Among the roughly 430 genotyped donors, about 85% belonged to the genetic ancestry cluster associated with self-reported Caucasian donors. Every discovery cohort repertoire had been produced on one sequencing platform. Class I and class II HLA loci were covered by the typing at four-digit resolution. An early release covering roughly 640 HLA-typed donors comprised 250 to 350 gigabases of sequencing data and 85 million or so unique TCR sequences. The study profiled the T cell repertoires of 500 to 800 subjects by immunosequencing and related them to cytomegalovirus serostatus. In the later analysis, no new phenotypic data were used to find candidate immune exposures; instead, reliance was placed on TCR beta sequences and their occurrence across donors. The number of typed donors differed by locus: about 629-630 for A, B, C, DRB1 and DQB1; some 540 for DQA1; around 580 for DPA1; and about 470 for DPB1. A later analysis re-examined previously published TCR beta repertoires from 500 to 700 donors and added high-resolution HLA genotyping to investigate patterns of TCR occurrence. Among roughly 370 genotyped donors of the cohort, an average of 235,054 unique TCR beta nucleotide sequences were sequenced per donor, 15% to 20% of them non-productive. Five DR-DQ haplotypes were treated as single units for association and clustering because of strong linkage in the cohort. An earlier analysis of several hundred of the donors used high-throughput TCR beta sequencing to judge whether each TCR beta V gene segment behaved as functional or pseudogenic. A later genetic analysis used genome-wide SNP genotypes for about 65% of the 666 donors, treating that subset as a discovery cohort. The study was designed to test whether signatures of past pathogen exposure could be identified by cataloging public T cell receptors.

What the study reported, not specific to this receptor: When HLA alleles, especially DR and DQ, strongly co-occurred, attributing TCR associations to individual alleles was difficult. CMV serostatus was the only immune exposure information available for the cohort. In a later analysis, HLA-associated TCR beta chains showed more clonal expansion and lower generation probabilities than non-associated chains that were equally common. Presence/absence analyses assumed roughly uniform sequencing depth across donors, an assumption that may not hold. According to a later analysis, TCR association rates differed among HLA loci, with DRB1 alleles showing the most associated TCRs and HLA-C alleles showing the fewest. In an earlier analysis of approximately 590 of the donors, most TCR beta V segments appeared in productive rearrangements about 87% or about 30% of the time, broadly matching IMGT annotations. Most TCR sequences were observed very rarely across donors, whereas some public TCRs were present in many individuals. A few of the identified cytomegalovirus-associated TCR beta chains were confirmed in vitro to be specific for cytomegalovirus antigens. Several of the top co-occurrence clusters appeared to be linked to parvovirus B19, influenza, CMV and Epstein-Barr virus, according to a later analysis. A further reported finding was that TCR beta sequences accurately predicted the HLA-A and HLA-B alleles for most subjects in the first cohort. According to the authors, the approach could potentially be generalized to other disease states and immunological phenotypes. Most CMV-associated TCR beta chains appeared to be HLA-restricted in a later analysis, and the HLA associations seemed to be driven largely by CMV exposure. Because counts were too low, about 18 rarely observed V segments, including chromosome 9 orphons, were left out of the earlier analysis of approximately 580 of the donors. Cytomegalovirus status was reported to be diagnosed by the classifier with high specificity and sensitivity in both the original and validation cohorts. The cohort was sequenced for TCR beta chains only, and without alpha or paired-chain data the features that could be detected were limited. A later genetic analysis associated a missense DCLRE1C variant with V-gene and J-gene trimming of TCR beta chains, and an independent cohort replicated the association. A later analysis associated 15,000 or so TCR beta sequences with specific HLA alleles at a false discovery rate of 0.05. In the study, some 180 TCR beta chains were listed as associated with cytomegalovirus. According to a later genetic analysis, donors in an Asian-associated ancestry cluster had fewer N-insertions in productive TCRs than the approximately 670-donor mean. Linkage disequilibrium might explain the correlated functional status among segregating V segments, but an unknown experimental factor could not be ruled out. The sequencing pipeline was judged likely to have produced a cluster of highly shared sequence variants as a technical artifact. The 87-base-pair reads could not distinguish some IMGT-functional V segments, including TRBV6-2 and TRBV6-3, so those segments were excluded. HLA typing was unavailable for some donors at each locus, so association tests used only the typed subset.

In total, approximately 610 healthy bone marrow donors made up the cohort. At the time of sampling, every cohort member was nominally healthy, though immune exposures that went unrecorded were likely present. The donor tested CMV seropositive, placing the donor among the 250 to 300 seropositive members of the cohort. A peripheral blood sample was collected from each donor, and TCR beta sequencing was performed on peripheral blood mononuclear cells. The Qiagen DNeasy Blood Extraction Kit was used to extract genomic DNA from the blood cell samples. Library method: the immunoSEQ multiplex PCR assay. For the multiplex PCR, a mixture combining 60 forward primers for TCR Vbeta segments and 13 reverse primers for TCR Jbeta segments was used. The CDR3 region of rearranged TCR beta genes was amplified from genomic DNA with a multiplex PCR assay. Amplified TCR beta libraries were sequenced as 87-base-pair reads on the Illumina HiSeq System. The paper's data handling went like this. In a later analysis, some 80 million unique TCR beta chains were counted across the approximately 640 repertoires, and approximately 9.9 million of these chains were shared by at least two donors. Raw reads were error-corrected and collapsed into unique sequences with a nearest-neighbor algorithm that merged closely related sequences to remove PCR and sequencing errors. Alignment of CDR3 sequences to IMGT reference sequences was used to assign V, D and J gene segments. Each retained sequence needed at least a six-nucleotide match to both a V gene segment and a J gene segment. A rearrangement was called productive if the CDR3 had no stop codons and remained in frame with V and J, and every other rearrangement was called non-productive. CDR3 was defined by IMGT convention, running from the second conserved V-encoded cysteine to the conserved J-encoded phenylalanine. The earlier analysis of approximately 590 of the donors excluded any sequence lacking an unambiguous match to a single V gene segment. In an earlier analysis of several hundred of the donors, V segments were called functional above 56.7% productive rearrangements and were called segregating when the between-donor standard deviation exceeded 5%. A statistical classification framework was built to diagnose cytomegalovirus status from the catalog of TCR beta chain sequences. In a later analysis, V and J genes were assigned by comparing TCR nucleotide sequences against IMGT/GENE-DB human TR gene sequences. The TCRdist pipeline was used in a later analysis to assign CDR3 sequences and most-parsimonious VDJ recombination scenarios. In a later analysis, each TCR beta chain was defined by its CDR3 amino acid sequence together with its V-gene family, and reads lacking a unique V-gene family were excluded. To address suspected cross-contamination and a sequencing artifact, a later analysis removed around 590 highly shared, low-generation-probability nucleotide sequences. In a later analysis, a clonal expansion index was calculated for each public chain from normalized within-repertoire ranks of inferred template counts. In a later analysis, generation probabilities were computed with a VDJ recombination model fitted to out-of-frame rearrangements, and the resulting probabilities were checked against IGoR. In a later analysis, hypergeometric tests were used to score TCR-TCR, TCR-HLA and TCR-CMV co-occurrence, with a repertoire-size bias correction applied to TCR pairs. To estimate false discovery rates, a later analysis permuted the HLA or CMV assignments 20 times. In a later analysis, co-occurring TCRs were grouped using DBSCAN, and TCRdist sequence similarity was added for clustering within HLA-allele-positive subsets. Co-occurrence clustering excluded repertoires with fewer than 30,000 or more than 120,000 public chains, plus five with anomalous nucleotide sharing. The immuneACCESS repertoire file appears here via TCRdb, limited to in-frame rearrangements. These files lack a portion of the clones; in checked studies, under half of the deficit traces to unresolved V genes, and the cause of the others is not known. That table supplies the V and J calls and clone size; D and trimming were determined from the DNA. This sample gives about 130,000 clones in total; approximately 82% of them show up just once. Of the sample, 2.5% to 3.5% is held by the ten largest clones.

The rearranged segments are TRBV5-4 and TRBJ2-2; 7 middle bases align to TRBD2. Source material: PBMCs. This clonotype was sampled from a woman between 18 and 29 years old in good health and CMV-seropositive. The DNA is as follows: TGTGCCAGCAGCTTGCCGACTAGCCTAGAGACCGGGGAGCTGTTTTTT. Its amino acids are CASSLPTSLETGELFF.